Given below is one T cell receptor (beta chain) in context. Its specificity is unknown. This library used roughly 400 ng RNA and molecular barcoded adaptors spanning alpha/delta and beta/gamma chains. TCRdb reprocessed the reads via MiXCR and lists one record per CDR3 protein. This sample carries tens of thousands of distinct CDR3 sequences, under 25% of them seen once, and the ten largest clones take 17%. Unmatched junction bases numbered 4, after V lost 6 bases and J lost 4 bases. CDR3 length: 12 residues. The germline CDR1 and CDR2 sequences are SQVTM and ANQGSEA. This sample is part of a study of read filtering for tumor transcriptome and immune sequencing. Study results and limitations: Approximately 82% of IR-seq clonotypes had a single read, yet these held around 4% of reads.

The clonotype originates from a donor aged 40 or older with multiple myeloma. Source material: a population of CD138-negative cells sorted from bone marrow. This chain uses TRBV29-1 with TRBJ2-7; the match to TRBD2 covers 9 bases. The DNA for the CDR3 is TGCAGCGTCCGGACTAGCGTTTACGAGCAGTACTTC. Protein: CSVRTSVYEQYF.